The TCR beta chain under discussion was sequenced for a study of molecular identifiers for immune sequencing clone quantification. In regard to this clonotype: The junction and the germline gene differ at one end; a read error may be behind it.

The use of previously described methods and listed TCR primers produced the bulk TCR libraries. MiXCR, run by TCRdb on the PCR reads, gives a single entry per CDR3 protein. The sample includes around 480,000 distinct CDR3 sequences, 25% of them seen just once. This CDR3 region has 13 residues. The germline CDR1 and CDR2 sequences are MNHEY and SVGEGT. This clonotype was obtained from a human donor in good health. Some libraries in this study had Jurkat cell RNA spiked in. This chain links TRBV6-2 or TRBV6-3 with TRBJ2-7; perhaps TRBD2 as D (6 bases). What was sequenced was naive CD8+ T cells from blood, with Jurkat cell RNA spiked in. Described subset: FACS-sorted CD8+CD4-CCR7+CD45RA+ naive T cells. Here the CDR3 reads CASGTVSSYERYF. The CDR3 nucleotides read TGTGCCAGTGGGACTGTTAGCTCCTACGAGCGGTACTTC.